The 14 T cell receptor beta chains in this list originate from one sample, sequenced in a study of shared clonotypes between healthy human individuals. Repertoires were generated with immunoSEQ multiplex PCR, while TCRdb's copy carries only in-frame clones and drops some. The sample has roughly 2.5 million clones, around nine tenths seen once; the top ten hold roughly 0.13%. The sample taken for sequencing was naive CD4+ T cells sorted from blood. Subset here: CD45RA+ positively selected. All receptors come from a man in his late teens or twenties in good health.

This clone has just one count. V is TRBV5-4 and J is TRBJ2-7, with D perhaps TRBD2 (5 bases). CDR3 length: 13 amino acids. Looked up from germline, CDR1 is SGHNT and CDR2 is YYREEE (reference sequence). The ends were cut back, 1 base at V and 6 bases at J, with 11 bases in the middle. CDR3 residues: CASSLIASGEQYF. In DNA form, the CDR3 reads TGTGCCAGCAGCTTGATAGCGTCTGGCGAGCAGTACTTC.

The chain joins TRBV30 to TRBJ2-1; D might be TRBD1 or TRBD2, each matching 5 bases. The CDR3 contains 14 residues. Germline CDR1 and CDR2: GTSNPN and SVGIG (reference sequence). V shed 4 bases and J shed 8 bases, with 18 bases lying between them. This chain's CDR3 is CAWMGWGRNHEQFF. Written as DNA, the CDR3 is TGTGCCTGGATGGGATGGGGGAGAAACCATGAGCAGTTCTTC.

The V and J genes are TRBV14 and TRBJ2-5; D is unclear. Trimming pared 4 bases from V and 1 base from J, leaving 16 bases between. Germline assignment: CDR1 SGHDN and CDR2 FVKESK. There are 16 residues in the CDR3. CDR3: CASSPSVDVGQETQYF. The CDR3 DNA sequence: TGTGCCAGCAGCCCAAGTGTAGATGTGGGCCAAGAGACCCAGTACTTC.

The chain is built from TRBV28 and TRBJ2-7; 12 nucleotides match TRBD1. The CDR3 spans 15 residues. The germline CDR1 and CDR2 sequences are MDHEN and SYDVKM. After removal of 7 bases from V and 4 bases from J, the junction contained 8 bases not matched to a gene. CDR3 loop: CASTGPGQGAYEQYF. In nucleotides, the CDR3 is TGTGCCAGCACGGGTCCGGGACAGGGGGCTTACGAGCAGTACTTC.

CDR3 protein: CASSTRTSGVGWENEQFF. The CDR3 region has the DNA TGTGCCAGTAGCACCCGAACTAGCGGTGTCGGGTGGGAGAATGAGCAGTTCTTC. V gene TRBV19 combines with J gene TRBJ2-1; 8 bases align to TRBD2. CDR3 length equals 18 residues. J lost 7 bases, V lost 6 bases, and 20 bases had no gene match. Germline V gene data show CDR1 as LNHDA and CDR2 as SQIVND (reference sequence).

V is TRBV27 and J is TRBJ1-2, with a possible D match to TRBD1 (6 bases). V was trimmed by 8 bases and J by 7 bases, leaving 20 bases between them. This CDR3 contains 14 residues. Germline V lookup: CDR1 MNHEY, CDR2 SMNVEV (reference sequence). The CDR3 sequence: CASRSYREDCGYTF. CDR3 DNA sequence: TGTGCCAGCCGATCTTACAGGGAGGACTGTGGCTACACCTTC.

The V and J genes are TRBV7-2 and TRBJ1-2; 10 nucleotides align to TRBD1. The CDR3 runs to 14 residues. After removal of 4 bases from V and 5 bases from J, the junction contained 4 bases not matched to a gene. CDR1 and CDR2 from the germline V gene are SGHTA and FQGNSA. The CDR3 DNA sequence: TGTGCCAGCAGCTGGGGGACAGGGGATTATGGCTACACCTTC. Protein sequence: CASSWGTGDYGYTF.

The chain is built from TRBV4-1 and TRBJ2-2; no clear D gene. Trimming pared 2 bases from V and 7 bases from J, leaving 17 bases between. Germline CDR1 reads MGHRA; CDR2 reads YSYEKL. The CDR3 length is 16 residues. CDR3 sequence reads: CASSQYVVPGNGELFF. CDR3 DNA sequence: TGCGCCAGCAGCCAATACGTAGTCCCGGGCAACGGGGAGCTGTTTTTT.

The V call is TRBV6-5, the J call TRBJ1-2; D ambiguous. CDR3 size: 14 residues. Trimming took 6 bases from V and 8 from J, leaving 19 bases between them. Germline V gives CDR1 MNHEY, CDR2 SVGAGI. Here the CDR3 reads CASSPGLLFSGYTF. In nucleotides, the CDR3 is TGTGCCAGCAGCCCGGGCCTACTATTCTCCGGCTACACCTTC.

This CDR3 is CASSTLAGGTGELFF. The CDR3 bases are TGCGCCAGCAGCACTCTAGCGGGCGGCACCGGGGAGCTGTTTTTT. The chain couples TRBV5-1 to TRBJ2-2; 8 positions match TRBD2. CDR1 is SGHRS, CDR2 YFSETQ, per germline. The CDR3 has 15 amino acids. The trim removed 4 bases at V and 4 bases at J, leaving 6 bases unmatched.

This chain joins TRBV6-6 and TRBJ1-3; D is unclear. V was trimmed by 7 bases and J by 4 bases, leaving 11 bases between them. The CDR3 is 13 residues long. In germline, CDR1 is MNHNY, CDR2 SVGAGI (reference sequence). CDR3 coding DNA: TGTGCCAGCATAAGAACCCCCGGAAACACCATATATTTT. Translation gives CASIRTPGNTIYF.

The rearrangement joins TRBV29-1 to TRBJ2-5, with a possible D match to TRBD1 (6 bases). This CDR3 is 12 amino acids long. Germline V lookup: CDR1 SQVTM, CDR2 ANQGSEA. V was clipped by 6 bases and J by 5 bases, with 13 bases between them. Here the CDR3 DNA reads TGCAGCGTCGCCCAGGGGCGGGAGACCCAGTACTTC. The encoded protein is CSVAQGRETQYF.

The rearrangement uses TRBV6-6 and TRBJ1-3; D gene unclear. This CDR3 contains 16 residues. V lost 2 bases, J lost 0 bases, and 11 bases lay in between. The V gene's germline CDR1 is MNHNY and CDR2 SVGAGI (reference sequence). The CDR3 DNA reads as TGTGCCAGCAGTTACCGCGCAGGTTCCTCTGGAAACACCATATATTTT. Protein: CASSYRAGSSGNTIYF.

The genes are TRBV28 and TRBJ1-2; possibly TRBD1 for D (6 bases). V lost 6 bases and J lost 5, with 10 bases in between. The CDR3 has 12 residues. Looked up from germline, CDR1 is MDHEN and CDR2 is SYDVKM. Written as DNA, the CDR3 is TGTGCCAGCAGATCAGGGGTATATGGCTACACCTTC. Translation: CASRSGVYGYTF.